Presented here are 19 T cell receptor beta chains from one specimen sequenced in a study of T cells in localized non-small cell lung cancer. Repertoires were generated with immunoSEQ multiplex PCR, while TCRdb's copy carries only in-frame clones and drops some. The table lists 35,000 to 40,000 clones, roughly nine tenths of them singletons. The sequences come from peripheral blood, collected before any cancer treatment. All receptors come from a female donor older than 55 with stage I lung adenocarcinoma.

The chain is built from TRBV7-9 and TRBJ1-2, with D unresolved. V was clipped by 1 base and J by 6 bases, with 3 bases between them. This CDR3 has 11 amino acids. CDR1 and CDR2 (germline): SEHNR, FQNEAQ (reference sequence). The CDR3 nucleotides are TGTGCCAGCAGCTTAGGGGATGGCTACACCTTC. It is translated as CASSLGDGYTF.

J is TRBJ1-2 and V is TRBV7-8, with TRBD1 matching over 8 bases. Germline V gives CDR1 SGHVS, CDR2 FQNEAQ. This CDR3 has 14 residues. The V gene end was trimmed by 1 base and the J gene end by 2 bases; junction bases not matched to a gene: 0. CDR3 nucleotide sequence: TGTGCCAGCAGCTTAGGGGACAGGAACTATGGCTACACCTTC. Translated, it gives CASSLGDRNYGYTF.

The chain recombines TRBV29-1 with TRBJ1-2, with no clear D. Germline assignment: CDR1 SQVTM and CDR2 ANQGSEA. V was clipped by 3 bases and J by 8 bases, with 7 bases between them. The CDR3 loop spans 10 amino acids. CDR3 DNA: TGCAGCGTTGATTCGGGCGGCTACACCTTC. The encoded protein is CSVDSGGYTF.

This chain joins TRBV6-5 and TRBJ1-1, with D maybe TRBD1 (5 bases). Germline assignment: CDR1 MNHEY and CDR2 SVGAGI. The CDR3 spans 11 residues. The ends were cut back, 5 bases at V and 4 bases at J, with 5 bases in the middle. The CDR3 region is CASSTGTEAFF. The CDR3 nucleotides are TGTGCCAGCAGTACAGGCACTGAAGCTTTCTTT.

The chain joins TRBV2 to TRBJ1-2; D gene uncertain. Germline CDR1 and CDR2: SNHLY and FYNNEI. V gave up 2 bases and J gave up 4 bases, with 2 bases separating them. CDR3 size: 11 residues. DNA of the CDR3: TGTGCCAGCAGTGAATCCTATGGCTACACCTTC. This translates into CASSESYGYTF.

This clone was seen a few times. The chain carries TRBV11-3 and TRBJ1-2; D is undetermined. The CDR3 contains 12 residues. The germline V and J ends were trimmed by 1 base and 8 bases, with 8 bases remaining between them. The germline CDR1 and CDR2 sequences are SGHNT and YENEEA. The CDR3 DNA reads as TGTGCCAGCAGCTTAGGTCCTGGCGGCTACACCTTC. It is translated as CASSLGPGGYTF.

The genes are TRBV5-6 and TRBJ2-5; D is unresolved. Germline CDR1 SGHDT, CDR2 YYEEEE. V gave up 1 base and J gave up 2 bases, with 21 bases separating them. The CDR3 is made up of 18 amino acids. The CDR3 loop is CASSLSRVGRTLQETQYF. In DNA, the CDR3 is TGTGCCAGCAGCTTGTCCCGGGTAGGTCGCACCCTTCAAGAGACCCAGTACTTC. The entire variable domain, with the rest obtained from reference TRBV5-6 and TRBJ2-5, is as follows: DAGVTQSPTHLIKTRGQQVTLRCSPKSGHDTVSWYQQALGQGPQFIFQYYEEEERQRGNFPDRFSGHQFPNYSSELNVNALLLGDSALYLCASSLSRVGRTLQETQYFGPGTRLLVL.

This sequence joins TRBV5-4 and TRBJ2-7; no reliable D call. The ends were cut back, 4 bases at V and 5 bases at J, with 10 bases in the middle. Germline V gene lookup returns CDR1 SGHNT and CDR2 YYREEE (reference sequence). The CDR3 consists of 12 residues. Here the CDR3 reads CASSILTDEQYF. The CDR3, as DNA: TGTGCCAGCAGCATACTCACGGACGAGCAGTACTTC.

The V gene is TRBV5-1, the J gene TRBJ1-4; 7 bases agree with TRBD1. The J segment lost 0 bases and the V segment lost 4 bases, leaving 3 bases of the junction unmatched. Germline CDR1 reads SGHRS; CDR2 reads YFSETQ. This CDR3 region has 15 residues. For the CDR3, the DNA is TGCGCCAGCAGCCCTGGGACAGCAACTAATGAAAAACTGTTTTTT. Translating it yields CASSPGTATNEKLFF.

This chain connects TRBV19 to TRBJ2-4; D not certain. The germline V gene has CDR1 LNHDA and CDR2 SQIVND (reference sequence). V gave up 2 bases and J gave up 9 bases, with 17 bases separating them. This CDR3 comprises 15 residues. CDR3 DNA sequence: TGTGCCAGTAGTATATTATCATCGGGCAACAGCATTCAGTACTTC. The encoded protein is CASSILSSGNSIQYF.

The rearrangement links TRBV7-9 to TRBJ1-5, with D maybe TRBD1 (5 bases). CDR1 and CDR2 from the germline V gene are SEHNR and FQNEAQ (reference sequence). Trimming took off 5 bases at V and 1 base at J, with 9 bases between the two ends. The CDR3 loop spans 14 amino acids. This CDR3 reads CASSRDSSNQPQHF. Written as DNA, the CDR3 is TGTGCCAGCAGCCGTGACAGCAGCAATCAGCCCCAGCATTTT.

The chain combines TRBV19 with TRBJ1-5; 7 nucleotides line up with TRBD1. Germline-derived CDR1 and CDR2 are LNHDA and SQIVND (reference sequence). CDR3 length: 16 amino acids. V shed 6 bases and J 3 bases; nucleotides not matched to a gene: 11. DNA of the CDR3: TGTGCCAGTAGGATCCAAGACAGGGCAATCAATCAGCCCCAGCATTTT. Encoded protein: CASRIQDRAINQPQHF.

This chain joins TRBV2 and TRBJ2-7; D possibly uses TRBD1 or TRBD2 (7 bases each). Germline values: CDR1 SNHLY, CDR2 FYNNEI. Trimming pared 3 bases from V and 5 bases from J, leaving 14 bases between. This CDR3 region has 14 residues. CDR3: CASSDRGGTHEQYF. The CDR3 DNA reads as TGTGCCAGCAGTGACAGGGGGGGGACCCACGAGCAGTACTTC.

The rearrangement uses TRBV6-1 and TRBJ2-1, with 10 bases lining up with TRBD1. The CDR3 has 17 amino acids. In germline, CDR1 is MNHNS, CDR2 SASEGT. Trimming at V came to 0 bases and at J to 7 bases, leaving 9 bases not matched to a gene. The DNA of the CDR3 is TGTGCCAGCAGTGAAGCGGAGGGACAGGGGCCTTGGAATGAGCAGTTCTTC. Protein sequence: CASSEAEGQGPWNEQFF.

V is TRBV6-1 and J is TRBJ1-4; 7 positions agree with TRBD1. With 3 bases clipped from V and 4 bases from J, the junction kept 5 bases outside the gene matches. The length of the CDR3 is 15 residues. Germline loops: CDR1 MNHNS, CDR2 SASEGT. The CDR3 coding sequence is TGTGCCAGCAGTGAGGCAGGGGGAGTTAATGAAAAACTGTTTTTT. This translates into CASSEAGGVNEKLFF.

The V and J genes are TRBV7-9 and TRBJ1-3, with D possibly being TRBD1 (5 bases). Per the germline V gene, CDR1 is SEHNR and CDR2 is FQNEAQ (reference sequence). Trimming took off 5 bases at V and 0 bases at J, with 8 bases between the two ends. The CDR3 is 14 amino acids. This CDR3 reads CASSRQTSGNTIYF. CDR3 DNA sequence: TGTGCCAGCAGCCGACAGACCTCTGGAAACACCATATATTTT. Complete variable domain (other parts from reference TRBV7-9 and TRBJ1-3): DTGVSQNPRHKITKRGQNVTFRCDPISEHNRLYWYRQTLGQGPEFLTYFQNEAQLEKSRLLSDRFSAERPKGSFSTLEIQRTEQGDSAMYLCASSRQTSGNTIYFGEGSWLTVV.

CDR3 nucleotides: TGCGCCAGCAGTCGGGCAGGGGGGAACACTGAAGCTTTCTTT. Protein product: CASSRAGGNTEAFF. This rearrangement joins TRBV5-1 to TRBJ1-1, with TRBD1 matching 7 bases. The CDR3 is 14 amino acids. CDR1 SGHRS and CDR2 YFSETQ come from the germline V gene. J gave up 1 base and V 5 bases, and 5 bases lay outside the gene matches.

The chain employs TRBV2 and TRBJ1-1; D unclear. With 6 bases removed from V and 7 bases from J, the gap between germline ends came to 18 bases. This CDR3 contains 14 residues. Germline-derived CDR1 and CDR2 are SNHLY and FYNNEI. CDR3 protein: CASRSPAPGFEAFF. CDR3 sequence (DNA): TGTGCCAGCAGGTCCCCGGCACCGGGATTTGAAGCTTTCTTT. The full variable domain, in which reference TRBV2 and TRBJ1-1 provide the parts outside the CDR3, is EPEVTQTPSHQVTQMGQEVILRCVPISNHLYFYWYRQILGQKVEFLVSFYNNEISEKSEIFDDQFSVERPDGSNFTLKIRSTKLEDSAMYFCASRSPAPGFEAFFGQGTRLTVV.

The rearrangement links TRBV6-4 to TRBJ1-1; D not certain. Trimming shortened V by 6 bases and J by 1 base, and 9 bases separated the two germline ends. CDR1 is MRHNA, CDR2 SNTAGT, per germline. This CDR3 comprises 13 residues. This CDR3 is CASSRSQNTEAFF. As DNA, the CDR3 is TGTGCCAGCAGCAGGAGTCAGAACACTGAAGCTTTCTTT.